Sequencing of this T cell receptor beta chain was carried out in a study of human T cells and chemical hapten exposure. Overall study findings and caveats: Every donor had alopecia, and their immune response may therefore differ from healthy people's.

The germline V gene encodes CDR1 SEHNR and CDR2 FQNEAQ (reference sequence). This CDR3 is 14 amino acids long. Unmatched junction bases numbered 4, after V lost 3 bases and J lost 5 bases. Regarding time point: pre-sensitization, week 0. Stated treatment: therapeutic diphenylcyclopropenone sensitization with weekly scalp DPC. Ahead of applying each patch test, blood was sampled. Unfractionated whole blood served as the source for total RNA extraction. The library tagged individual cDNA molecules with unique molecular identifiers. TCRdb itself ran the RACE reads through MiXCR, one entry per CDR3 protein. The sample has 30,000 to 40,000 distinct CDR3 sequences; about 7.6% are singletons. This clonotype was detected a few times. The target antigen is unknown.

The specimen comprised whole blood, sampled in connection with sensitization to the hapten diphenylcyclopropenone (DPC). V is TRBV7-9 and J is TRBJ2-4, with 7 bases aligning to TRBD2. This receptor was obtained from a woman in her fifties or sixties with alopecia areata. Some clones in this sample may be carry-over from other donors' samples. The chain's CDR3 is CASSLGGAQNIQYF. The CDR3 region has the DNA TGTGCCAGCAGCTTGGGAGGGGCCCAAAACATTCAGTACTTC.